These 26 T cell receptor beta chains were all obtained from the same sample, sequenced in a study of beta chain features in type 1 diabetes. For these receptors, no antigen is known. Points from the study as a whole: All four CD4+ subsets of Type 1 diabetes patients contained TCRB CDR3s that were moderately but significantly shorter.

Expressed TCRB transcripts got sequenced, as all isolated RNA was reverse transcribed. Some clones are missing from TCRdb's copy, which holds only in-frame ones; the method was immunoSEQ multiplex PCR. There are more than 300,000 clones in the sample; around a tenth occur only once, and less than 0.65% lies in the top ten. The specimen sequenced was central memory CD4+ T cells from blood. Every receptor here comes from a man aged 30-40 years with type 1 diabetes.

There are a few counts of this clone. V is TRBV6-6 and J is TRBJ2-1, with TRBD1 matching 8 bases. Germline CDR1 is MNHNY and CDR2 is SVGAGI (reference sequence). V dropped 4 bases and J dropped 15; count of bases not matched to a gene: 14. CDR3 length: 14 amino acids. CDR3 sequence reads: CASSLNPGQGGLFF. The CDR3 DNA reads as TGTGCCAGCAGTTTAAACCCAGGACAGGGAGGATTGTTCTTC.

The chain couples TRBV11-2 to TRBJ2-1; D may be TRBD2 (6 bases). The CDR3 spans 15 residues. V was cut by 0 bases and J by 7 bases, with 13 bases left in between. Per germline, CDR1 SGHAT and CDR2 FQNNGV. The CDR3 region has the DNA TGTGCCAGCAGCTTAGATGCGGGGTCATGGAATGAGCAGTTCTTC. It codes for CASSLDAGSWNEQFF.

This chain uses TRBV7-2 with TRBJ2-1, with D perhaps matching TRBD2 (6 bases). CDR1 and CDR2 from the germline V gene are SGHTA and FQGNSA. The CDR3 is 15 residues long. Trimming shortened V by 4 bases and J by 7 bases, and 17 bases separated the two germline ends. The CDR3 reads CASSSGGLAVNEQFF. The CDR3 coding sequence is TGTGCCAGCAGCTCCGGAGGGCTAGCAGTAAATGAGCAGTTCTTC.

This clone appeared once. This chain connects TRBV29-1 to TRBJ2-1, with D possibly TRBD2 on 6 matching bases. The CDR3 consists of 14 residues. V shed 4 bases and J shed 7 bases, with 17 bases lying between them. The germline gives CDR1 SQVTM, CDR2 ANQGSEA. Written as DNA, the CDR3 is TGCAGCGTTGTGTTGGCTACCGCGGGAAATGAGCAGTTCTTC. This sequence encodes CSVVLATAGNEQFF.

This chain joins TRBV19 and TRBJ2-7; possible D gene TRBD2, 6 bases. The CDR3 covers 15 residues. V lost 1 base, J lost 2 bases, and 12 bases lay in between. Germline CDR1 reads LNHDA; CDR2 reads SQIVND (reference sequence). CDR3 sequence (DNA): TGTGCCAGTAGTATAGCCGGGGGTGAGACCTACGAGCAGTACTTC. As protein: CASSIAGGETYEQYF.

This sequence joins TRBV11-3 and TRBJ1-2; TRBD1 aligns across 7 bases. The germline CDR1 and CDR2 sequences are SGHNT and YENEEA. The CDR3 totals 12 residues. V gave up 3 bases and J gave up 11 bases; unmatched junction bases: 6. The CDR3 spells CASSFNRGGYTF. As DNA, the CDR3 is TGTGCCAGCAGCTTCAACAGGGGAGGTTACACCTTC.

V is TRBV7-8 and J is TRBJ2-5; no firm D call. The germline V gene encodes CDR1 SGHVS and CDR2 FQNEAQ. V lost 0 bases, J lost 5 bases, and 7 bases lay in between. This CDR3 region has 13 residues. CDR3 coding DNA: TGTGCCAGCAGCTTAGCGCTCGGGGAGACCCAGTACTTC. It yields the protein CASSLALGETQYF.

This sequence joins TRBV7-3 and TRBJ2-5; 10 bases fit TRBD1. The trim removed 5 bases at V and 3 bases at J, leaving 6 bases unmatched. CDR3 length: 15 amino acids. In germline, CDR1 is SGHTA, CDR2 FQGTGA. CDR3 bases: TGTGCCAGCAGCCCGGGACAGGGGCGCGAAGAGACCCAGTACTTC. It yields the protein CASSPGQGREETQYF.

This clone has more than one count but fewer than ten. The CDR3 DNA is TGCGCCAGCAGTCACCCTGCCCCGGGCCGCGAGTACTCTGGGGCCAACGTCCTGACTTTC. Residues: CASSHPAPGREYSGANVLTF. This chain uses TRBV23-1 with TRBJ2-6; D gene ambiguous. TRBV23-1 is noted as an ORF with a role that remains uncertain. V was cut by 3 bases and J by 0 bases, with 21 bases left in between. The CDR3 totals 20 residues.

This clone was seen a handful of times. The chain uses TRBV5-1 and TRBJ2-3, with 8 bases that match TRBD2. CDR1 is SGHRS, CDR2 YFSETQ, per germline. The CDR3 is 15 residues long. Trimming took 1 base from V and 3 from J; bases not matched to a gene: 4. The CDR3 DNA is TGCGCCAGCAGCTTGATACAGCGGGAGACAGATACGCAGTATTTT. It codes for CASSLIQRETDTQYF.

V is TRBV23-1 and J is TRBJ1-5; a weak D match, TRBD1 (6 bases). TRBV23-1 is an ORF; its function is uncertain. The CDR3 spans 15 residues. Trimming left V 6 bases short and J 5 bases short, with 17 bases between. The CDR3 region is CASSQRTDRYQPQHF. In DNA form, the CDR3 reads TGCGCCAGCAGCCAACGTACGGACAGATATCAGCCCCAGCATTTT.

This clone was counted at least ten times. This chain joins TRBV7-9 and TRBJ2-1; no clear D. The CDR3 is made up of 13 amino acids. Germline V gene sequence: CDR1 SEHNR, CDR2 FQNEAQ (reference sequence). The V gene lost 1 base and the J gene lost 5 bases, with 6 bases spanning the gap. CDR3 DNA: TGTGCCAGCAGCTTAGGAGTAGACAATGAGCAGTTCTTC. It specifies CASSLGVDNEQFF.

There are a few counts of this clone. The V gene is TRBV7-9, the J gene TRBJ2-1; D is unresolved. CDR1 and CDR2 (germline): SEHNR, FQNEAQ (reference sequence). This CDR3 spans 13 amino acids. With 1 base removed from V and 12 bases from J, the gap between germline ends came to 13 bases. This CDR3 reads CASSLGGVGPQFF. CDR3 nucleotides: TGTGCCAGCAGCTTAGGGGGTGTCGGACCGCAGTTCTTC.

This clone has a handful of counts. The chain uses TRBV4-2 and TRBJ1-4, with a tentative D call TRBD1 (5 bases). V was trimmed by 0 bases and J by 5 bases, leaving 13 bases between them. The germline gives CDR1 LGHNA, CDR2 YNFKEQ. This CDR3 is built from 16 residues. CDR3 in amino acids: CASSQDPAGVNEKLFF. In DNA, the CDR3 is TGTGCCAGCAGCCAAGATCCTGCGGGGGTGAATGAAAAACTGTTTTTT.

Points on this clone: One end of the junction fails to match germline, which may point to a read error. The rearrangement links TRBV7-2 to TRBJ2-1; D is ambiguous. The CDR3 covers 16 residues. Germline CDR1 is SGHTA and CDR2 is FQGNSA. The CDR3 sequence: CASSHLDVVTYNEQFF. DNA of the CDR3: TGCGCCAGCAGCCACTTGGACGTGGTTACCTACAATGAGCAGTTCTTC.

The gene calls are TRBV2 and TRBJ1-1; 8 bases are a match to TRBD1. Germline V gives CDR1 SNHLY, CDR2 FYNNEI. The CDR3 is 13 residues long. The V and J ends lost 7 bases and 4 bases, in that order; junction bases with no gene match: 5. CDR3 nucleotides: TGTGCCAGCACCCCGGACAGGGTCACTGAAGCTTTCTTT. Translating it yields CASTPDRVTEAFF.

The V gene is TRBV14, the J gene TRBJ2-5; TRBD2 matches 9 bases. The CDR3 spans 16 residues. Germline CDR1 SGHDN, CDR2 FVKESK. The J segment lost 2 bases and the V segment lost 4 bases, leaving 8 bases of the junction unmatched. For the CDR3, the DNA is TGTGCCAGCAGCCGGTCGGCGGGAGGGTATCAAGAGACCCAGTACTTC. It specifies CASSRSAGGYQETQYF.

The chain employs TRBV28 and TRBJ2-7; possibly TRBD2 for D (5 bases). Germline loops: CDR1 MDHEN, CDR2 SYDVKM. The germline V and J ends were trimmed by 5 bases and 3 bases, with 8 bases remaining between them. This CDR3 spans 12 amino acids. The CDR3 region is CASSPRDYEQYF. CDR3 in DNA: TGTGCCAGCAGTCCTCGGGACTACGAGCAGTACTTC.

The chain uses TRBV7-2 and TRBJ2-5; weak D call: TRBD1 (5 bases). Deletions cut 2 bases from V and 9 bases from J, with 13 bases between. The CDR3 loop spans 13 amino acids. Germline V lookup: CDR1 SGHTA, CDR2 FQGNSA. The CDR3 loop reads CASSLTAGKAQYF. The CDR3 nucleotides read TGTGCCAGCAGCTTAACGGCAGGGAAGGCCCAGTACTTC.

This clone occurred many times. The chain uses TRBV15 and TRBJ2-1; 12 bases fit TRBD2. The germline V gene has CDR1 LNHNV and CDR2 YYDKDF (reference sequence). There are 17 residues in the CDR3. Trimming removed 5 bases from V and 5 bases from J; junction bases left unmatched: 10. The CDR3 is CATSGPPASGRDNEQFF. As DNA, the CDR3 is TGTGCCACCAGCGGACCCCCGGCTAGCGGGAGGGACAATGAGCAGTTCTTC. Variable domain in full (rest from reference TRBV15 and TRBJ2-1): DAMVIQNPRYQVTQFGKPVTLSCSQTLNHNVMYWYQQKSSQAPKLLFHYYDKDFNNEADTPDNFQSRRPNTSFCFLDIRSPGLGDTAMYLCATSGPPASGRDNEQFFGPGTRLTVL.

This chain links TRBV11-3 with TRBJ1-1; D is unresolved. Trimming pared 7 bases from V and 1 base from J, leaving 16 bases between. The V gene's germline CDR1 is SGHNT and CDR2 YENEEA. This CDR3 is 15 amino acids long. CDR3 nucleotide sequence: TGTGCCAGCACCACTCAGAGGGCAACGAACACTGAAGCTTTCTTT. Encoded protein: CASTTQRATNTEAFF.

The chain is built from TRBV9 and TRBJ2-5; no definite D call. Germline CDR1 is SGDLS and CDR2 is YYNGEE. The length of the CDR3 is 16 residues. Trimming stripped 0 bases from V and 4 bases from J, with 16 bases between. In nucleotides, the CDR3 is TGTGCCAGCAGCGTAGTCCCAAACCCCGACCGAGAGACCCAGTACTTC. It yields the protein CASSVVPNPDRETQYF.

J is TRBJ1-1 and V is TRBV15; unclear D gene. This CDR3 region has 13 residues. Trimming stripped 3 bases from V and 1 base from J, with 6 bases between. CDR1 is LNHNV and CDR2 is YYDKDF in the germline V gene (reference sequence). CDR3 in amino acids: CATSSSTNTEAFF. The DNA of the CDR3 is TGTGCCACCAGCAGTTCCACGAACACTGAAGCTTTCTTT.

This sequence joins TRBV5-1 and TRBJ1-1; D gene ambiguous. The germline V and J ends were trimmed by 2 bases and 7 bases, with 18 bases remaining between them. Germline-derived CDR1 and CDR2 are SGHRS and YFSETQ. The length of the CDR3 is 15 residues. The CDR3 bases are TGCGCCAGCAGCTTTACCTCCAGCGGCGGAAGTGAAGCTTTCTTT. The encoded protein is CASSFTSSGGSEAFF.

This clone was observed a few times. This chain uses TRBV5-4 with TRBJ2-2; perhaps TRBD1 as D (6 bases). Deletions cut 2 bases from V and 1 base from J, with 15 bases between. This CDR3 is built from 17 residues. The germline V gene encodes CDR1 SGHNT and CDR2 YYREEE (reference sequence). CDR3 sequence (DNA): TGTGCCAGCAGCTTCGACAGGAATGATATGAACACCGGGGAGCTGTTTTTT. Its protein product is CASSFDRNDMNTGELFF.

Concerning this clone itself: The sample has other DNA sequences that encode this CDR3 too. CDR3 loop: CASSLGTRESQPQHF. The CDR3 DNA reads TGTGCCAGCAGCTTAGGGACCCGGGAGAGTCAGCCCCAGCATTTT. The rearrangement joins TRBV7-2 to TRBJ1-5; no firm D call. Trimming took 1 base from V and 6 from J, leaving 13 bases between them. The CDR3 is 15 amino acids. Germline-derived CDR1 and CDR2 are SGHTA and FQGNSA.